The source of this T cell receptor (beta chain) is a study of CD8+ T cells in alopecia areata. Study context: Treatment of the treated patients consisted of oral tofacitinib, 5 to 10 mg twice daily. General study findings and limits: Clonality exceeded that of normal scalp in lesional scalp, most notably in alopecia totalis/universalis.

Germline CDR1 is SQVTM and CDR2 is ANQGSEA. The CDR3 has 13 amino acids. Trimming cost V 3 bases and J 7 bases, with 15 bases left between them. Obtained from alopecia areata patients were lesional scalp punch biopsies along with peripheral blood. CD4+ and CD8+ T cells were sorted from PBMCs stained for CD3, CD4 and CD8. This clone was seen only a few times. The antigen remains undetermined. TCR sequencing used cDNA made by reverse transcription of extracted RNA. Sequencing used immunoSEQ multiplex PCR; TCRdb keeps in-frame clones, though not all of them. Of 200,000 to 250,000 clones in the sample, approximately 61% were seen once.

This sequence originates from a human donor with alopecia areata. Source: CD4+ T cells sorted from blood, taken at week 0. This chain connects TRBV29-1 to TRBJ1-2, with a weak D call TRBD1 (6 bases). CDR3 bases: TGCAGCGTTGATAAGACAGGCGGTTCTGGCTACACCTTC. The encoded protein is CSVDKTGGSGYTF.